This T cell receptor beta chain originates from a study of CD8 T cells in ankylosing spondylitis. Points from the study as a whole: The disease-linked clones had a CD8+ phenotype and low blood frequencies. Significantly higher representation of disease-linked clones was reported for matched ankylosing spondylitis synovial fluid. Reactive arthritis synovial fluid and blood previously showed some of these motif variants. A TCR beta motif made of 7 to 9 highly homologous variants seemed typical of ankylosing spondylitis blood.

This clonotype showed up just a few times. The antigen is unknown. With molecular barcodes, quantitative 5'-RACE was used to make the TCR beta libraries. TCRdb redid the calling of the 5' RACE reads with MiXCR, one entry per CDR3 protein. The sample consists of roughly 450,000 distinct CDR3 sequences, roughly 26% of them appearing once. This CDR3 contains 14 residues. Germline CDR1 and CDR2: SGHVS and FQNEAQ. V was trimmed by 11 bases and J by 2 bases, leaving 16 bases between them. Sequencing input: blood, either unsorted or a sorted T cell fraction (not recorded which). The chain employs TRBV7-8 and TRBJ1-3, with a weak D call TRBD1 (5 bases). This clonotype originated in a male donor with ankylosing spondylitis. The CDR3 loop is CASKGRVAGNTIYF. The CDR3 bases are TGTGCCTCTAAGGGCAGGGTGGCTGGAAACACCATATATTTT.